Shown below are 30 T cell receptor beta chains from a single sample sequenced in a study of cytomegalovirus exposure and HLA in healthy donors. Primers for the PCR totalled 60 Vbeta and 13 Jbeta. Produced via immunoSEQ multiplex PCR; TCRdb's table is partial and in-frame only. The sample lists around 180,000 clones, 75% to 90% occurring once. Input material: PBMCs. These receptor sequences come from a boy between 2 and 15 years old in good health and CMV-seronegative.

The CDR3 DNA sequence: TGTGCCAGCAGCCCGGGACTAGAGTACAATGAGCAGTTCTTC. Translating gives CASSPGLEYNEQFF. The chain uses TRBV6-1 and TRBJ2-1; 8 bases align to TRBD2. V lost 6 bases, J lost 4 bases, and 5 bases stayed unmatched. The CDR3 consists of 14 residues. Germline values: CDR1 MNHNS, CDR2 SASEGT.

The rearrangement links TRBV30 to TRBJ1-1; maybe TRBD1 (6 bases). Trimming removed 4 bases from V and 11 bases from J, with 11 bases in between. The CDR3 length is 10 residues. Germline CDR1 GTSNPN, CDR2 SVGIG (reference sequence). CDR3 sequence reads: CAWNRVGAFF. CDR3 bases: TGTGCCTGGAACAGGGTTGGGGCTTTCTTT.

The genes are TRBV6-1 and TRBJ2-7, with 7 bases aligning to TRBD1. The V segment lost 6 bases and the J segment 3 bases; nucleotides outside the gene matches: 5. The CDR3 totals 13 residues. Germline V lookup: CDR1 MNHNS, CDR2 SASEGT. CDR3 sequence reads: CASRAGTDYEQYV. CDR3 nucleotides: TGTGCCAGCAGGGCCGGGACAGACTACGAGCAGTACGTC.

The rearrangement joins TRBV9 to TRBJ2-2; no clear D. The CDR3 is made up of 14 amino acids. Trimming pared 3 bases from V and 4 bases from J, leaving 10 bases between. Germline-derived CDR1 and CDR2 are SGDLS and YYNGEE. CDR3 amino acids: CASSAQDPTGELFF. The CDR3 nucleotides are TGTGCCAGCAGCGCTCAGGATCCCACCGGGGAGCTGTTTTTT.

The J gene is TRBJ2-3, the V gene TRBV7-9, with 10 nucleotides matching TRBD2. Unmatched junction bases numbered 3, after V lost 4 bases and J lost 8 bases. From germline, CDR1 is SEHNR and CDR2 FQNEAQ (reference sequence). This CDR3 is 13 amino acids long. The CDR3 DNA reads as TGTGCCAGCAGCTCCAGCGGGGGGGGTACGCAGTATTTT. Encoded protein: CASSSSGGGTQYF.

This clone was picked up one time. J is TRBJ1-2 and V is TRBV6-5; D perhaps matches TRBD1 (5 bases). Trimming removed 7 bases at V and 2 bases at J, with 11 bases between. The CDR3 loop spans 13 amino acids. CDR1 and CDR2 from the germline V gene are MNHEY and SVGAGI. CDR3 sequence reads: CASTTVANYGYTF. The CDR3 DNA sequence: TGTGCCAGCACGACAGTCGCCAACTATGGCTACACCTTC.

CDR3 nucleotides: TGTGCCAGCAGCTCCCCATCCGGGGAGATACCCTACGAGCAGTACTTC. It is translated as CASSSPSGEIPYEQYF. The chain links TRBV13 to TRBJ2-7, with a tentative D call TRBD2 (5 bases). The CDR3 has 16 residues. Germline CDR1 and CDR2: PRHDT and FYEKMQ (reference sequence). V was pared by 4 bases and J by 2 bases, with 18 bases between.

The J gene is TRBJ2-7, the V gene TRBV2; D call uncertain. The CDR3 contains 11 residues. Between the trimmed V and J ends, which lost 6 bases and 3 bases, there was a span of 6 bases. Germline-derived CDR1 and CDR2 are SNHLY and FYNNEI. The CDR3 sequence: CASREFYEQYV. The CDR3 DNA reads TGTGCCAGCAGGGAGTTCTACGAGCAGTACGTC.

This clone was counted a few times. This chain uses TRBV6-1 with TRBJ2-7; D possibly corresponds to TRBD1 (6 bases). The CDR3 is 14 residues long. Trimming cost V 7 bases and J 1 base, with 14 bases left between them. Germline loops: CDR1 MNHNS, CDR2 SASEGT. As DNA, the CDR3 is TGTGCCAGCACCCTAGGGGGTTTGTCCTACGAGCAGTACTTC. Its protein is CASTLGGLSYEQYF.

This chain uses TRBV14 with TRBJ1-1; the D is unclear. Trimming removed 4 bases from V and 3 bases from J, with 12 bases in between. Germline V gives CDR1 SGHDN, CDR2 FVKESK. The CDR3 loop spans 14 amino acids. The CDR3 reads CASSRTSRDTEAFF. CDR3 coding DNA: TGTGCCAGCAGCCGTACGAGCCGGGACACTGAAGCTTTCTTT.

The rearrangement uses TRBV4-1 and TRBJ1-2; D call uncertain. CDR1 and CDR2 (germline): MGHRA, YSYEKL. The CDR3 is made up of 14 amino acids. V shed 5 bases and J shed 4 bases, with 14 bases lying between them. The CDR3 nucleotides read TGCGCCAGCAGCTCCTTCGCGCGGAGCTATGGCTACACCTTC. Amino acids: CASSSFARSYGYTF.

The CDR3 DNA reads as TGTGCCAGCAGCCAAGATAGATACAATGAGCAGTTCTTC. It codes for CASSQDRYNEQFF. The V gene is TRBV14, the J gene TRBJ2-1; D not resolved. Germline V gene lookup returns CDR1 SGHDN and CDR2 FVKESK. The CDR3 has 13 residues. V lost 0 bases to trimming and J lost 4 bases, with 4 bases between them.

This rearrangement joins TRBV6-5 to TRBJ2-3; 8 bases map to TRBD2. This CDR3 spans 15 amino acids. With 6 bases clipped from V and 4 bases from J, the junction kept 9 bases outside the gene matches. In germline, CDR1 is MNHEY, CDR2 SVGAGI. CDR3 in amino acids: CASSLGGGTPDTQYF. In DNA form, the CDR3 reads TGTGCCAGCAGCCTCGGGGGGGGTACCCCAGATACGCAGTATTTT.

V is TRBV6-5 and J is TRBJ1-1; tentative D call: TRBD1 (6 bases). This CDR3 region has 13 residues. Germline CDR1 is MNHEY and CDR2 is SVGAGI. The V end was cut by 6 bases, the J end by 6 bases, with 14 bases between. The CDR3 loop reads CASSLTGIPEAFF. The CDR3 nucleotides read TGTGCCAGCAGCCTTACAGGGATCCCTGAAGCTTTCTTT.

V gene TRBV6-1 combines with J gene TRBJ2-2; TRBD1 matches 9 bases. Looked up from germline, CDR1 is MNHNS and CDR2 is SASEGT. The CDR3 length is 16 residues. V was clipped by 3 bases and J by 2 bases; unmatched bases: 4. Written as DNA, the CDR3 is TGTGCCAGCAGTGAGGGACAGGGTCAAAACACCGGGGAGCTGTTTTTT. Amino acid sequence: CASSEGQGQNTGELFF.

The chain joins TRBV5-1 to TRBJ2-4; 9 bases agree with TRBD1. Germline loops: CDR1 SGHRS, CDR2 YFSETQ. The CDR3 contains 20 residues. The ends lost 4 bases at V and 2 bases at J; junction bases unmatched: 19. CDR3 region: CASSLSYRGRGSVTKNIQYF. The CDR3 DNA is TGCGCCAGCAGCCTATCGTACAGGGGGCGGGGGTCAGTCACCAAAAACATTCAGTACTTC. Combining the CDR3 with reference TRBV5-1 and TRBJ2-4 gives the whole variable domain KAGVTQTPRYLIKTRGQQVTLSCSPISGHRSVSWYQQTPGQGLQFLFEYFSETQRNKGNFPGRFSGRQFSNSRSEMNVSTLELGDSALYLCASSLSYRGRGSVTKNIQYFGAGTRLSVL.

The CDR3 spells CASSLWEYGYTF. The CDR3 DNA follows: TGTGCCAGCAGCTTATGGGAGTATGGCTACACCTTC. The genes are TRBV7-2 and TRBJ1-2; D remains ambiguous. CDR1 and CDR2 (germline): SGHTA, FQGNSA. The germline V and J ends were trimmed by 2 bases and 5 bases, with 6 bases remaining between them. The CDR3 length is 12 residues.

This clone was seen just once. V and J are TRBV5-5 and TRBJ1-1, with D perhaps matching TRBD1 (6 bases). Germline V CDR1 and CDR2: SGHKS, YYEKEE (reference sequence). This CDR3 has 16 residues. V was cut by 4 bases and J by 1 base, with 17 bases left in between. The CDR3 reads CASSHSGGRGNTEAFF. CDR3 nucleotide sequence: TGTGCCAGCAGCCACTCGGGGGGGCGTGGGAACACTGAAGCTTTCTTT.

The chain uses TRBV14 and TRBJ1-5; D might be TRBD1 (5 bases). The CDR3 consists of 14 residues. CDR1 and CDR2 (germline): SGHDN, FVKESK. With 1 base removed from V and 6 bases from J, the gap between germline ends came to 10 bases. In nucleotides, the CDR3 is TGTGCCAGCAGCCAAGGGGGCTTGGGTCAGCCCCAGCATTTT. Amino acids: CASSQGGLGQPQHF.

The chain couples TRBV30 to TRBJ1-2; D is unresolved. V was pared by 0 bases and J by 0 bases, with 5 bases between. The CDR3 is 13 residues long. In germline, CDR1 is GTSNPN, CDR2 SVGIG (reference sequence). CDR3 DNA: TGTGCCTGGAGTGTGGGAGCTAACTATGGCTACACCTTC. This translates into CAWSVGANYGYTF. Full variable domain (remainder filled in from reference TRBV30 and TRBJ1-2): SQTIHQWPATLVQPVGSPLSLECTVEGTSNPNLYWYRQAAGRGLQLLFYSVGIGQISSEVPQNLSASRPQDRQFILSSKKLLLSDSGFYLCAWSVGANYGYTFGSGTRLTVV.

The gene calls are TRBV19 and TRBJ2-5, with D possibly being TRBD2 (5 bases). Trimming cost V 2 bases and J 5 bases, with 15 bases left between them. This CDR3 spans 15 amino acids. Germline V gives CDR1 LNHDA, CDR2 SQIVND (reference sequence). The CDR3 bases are TGTGCCAGTAGTATAAGGTGGAGGCCTGGGGAGACCCAGTACTTC. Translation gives CASSIRWRPGETQYF.

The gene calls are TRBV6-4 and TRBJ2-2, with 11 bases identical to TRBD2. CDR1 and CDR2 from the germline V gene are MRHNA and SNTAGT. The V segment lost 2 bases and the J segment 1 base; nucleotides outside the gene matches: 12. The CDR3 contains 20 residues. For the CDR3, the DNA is TGTGCCAGCAGTGACATCTCCCTTGGGACTAGCGGTGGGAACACCGGGGAGCTGTTTTTT. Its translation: CASSDISLGTSGGNTGELFF.

CDR3 loop: CASSGDRSGNEQFF. The DNA for the CDR3 is TGTGCCAGCAGTGGTGACAGGTCGGGCAATGAGCAGTTCTTC. J is TRBJ2-1 and V is TRBV2; D is possibly TRBD1 (6 bases). Trimming removed 4 bases at V and 6 bases at J, with 13 bases between. CDR1 is SNHLY and CDR2 is FYNNEI in the germline V gene. The CDR3 extends over 14 amino acids.

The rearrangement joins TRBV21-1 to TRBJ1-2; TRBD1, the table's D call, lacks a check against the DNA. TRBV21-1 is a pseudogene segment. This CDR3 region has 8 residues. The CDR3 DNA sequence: TGTGCCCTCAGGTCGTACACCTTC. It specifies CALRSYTF.

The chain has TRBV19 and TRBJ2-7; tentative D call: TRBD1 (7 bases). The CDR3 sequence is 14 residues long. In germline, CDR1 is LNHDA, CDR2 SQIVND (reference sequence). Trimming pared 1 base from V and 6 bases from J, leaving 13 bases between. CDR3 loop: CASSIGQGGCEQYV. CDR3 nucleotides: TGTGCCAGTAGTATAGGGCAGGGGGGATGCGAGCAGTACGTC.

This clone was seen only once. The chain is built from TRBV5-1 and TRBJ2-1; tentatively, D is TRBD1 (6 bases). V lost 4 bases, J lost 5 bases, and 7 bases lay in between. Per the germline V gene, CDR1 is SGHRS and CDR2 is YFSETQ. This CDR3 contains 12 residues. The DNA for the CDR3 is TGCGCCAGCAGCGAGGGGGACAATGAGCAGTTCTTC. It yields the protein CASSEGDNEQFF.

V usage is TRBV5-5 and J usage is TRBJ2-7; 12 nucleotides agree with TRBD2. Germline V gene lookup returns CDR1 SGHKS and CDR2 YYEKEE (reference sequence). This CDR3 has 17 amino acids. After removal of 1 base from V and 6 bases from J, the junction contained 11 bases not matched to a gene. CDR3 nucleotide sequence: TGTGCCAGCAGCTTGTCCCTAGCGGGGGGGCAGAGTCCCGAGCAGTACGTC. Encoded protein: CASSLSLAGGQSPEQYV.

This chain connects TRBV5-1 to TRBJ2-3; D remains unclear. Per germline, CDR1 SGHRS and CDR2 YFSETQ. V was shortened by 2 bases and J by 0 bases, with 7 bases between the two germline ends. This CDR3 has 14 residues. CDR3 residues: CASSFEQSTDTQYF. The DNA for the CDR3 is TGCGCCAGCAGCTTCGAACAGAGCACAGATACGCAGTATTTT.

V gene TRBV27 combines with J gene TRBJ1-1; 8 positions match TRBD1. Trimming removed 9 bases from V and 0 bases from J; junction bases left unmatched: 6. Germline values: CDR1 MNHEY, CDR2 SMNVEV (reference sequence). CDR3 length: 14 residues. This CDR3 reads CASAWDRLNTEAFF. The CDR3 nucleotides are TGTGCCAGTGCCTGGGACAGGTTGAACACTGAAGCTTTCTTT.

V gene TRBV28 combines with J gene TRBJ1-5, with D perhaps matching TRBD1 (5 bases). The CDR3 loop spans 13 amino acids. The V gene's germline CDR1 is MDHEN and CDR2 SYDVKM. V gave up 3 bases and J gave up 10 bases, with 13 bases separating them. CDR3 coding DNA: TGTGCCAGCAGTTTGGGCAGGGCTCCACCCCAGCATTTT. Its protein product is CASSLGRAPPQHF. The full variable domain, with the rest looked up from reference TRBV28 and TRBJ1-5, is DVKVTQSSRYLVKRTGEKVFLECVQDMDHENMFWYRQDPGLGLRLIYFSYDVKMKEKGDIPEGYSVSREKKERFSLILESASTNQTSMYLCASSLGRAPPQHFGDGTRLSIL.